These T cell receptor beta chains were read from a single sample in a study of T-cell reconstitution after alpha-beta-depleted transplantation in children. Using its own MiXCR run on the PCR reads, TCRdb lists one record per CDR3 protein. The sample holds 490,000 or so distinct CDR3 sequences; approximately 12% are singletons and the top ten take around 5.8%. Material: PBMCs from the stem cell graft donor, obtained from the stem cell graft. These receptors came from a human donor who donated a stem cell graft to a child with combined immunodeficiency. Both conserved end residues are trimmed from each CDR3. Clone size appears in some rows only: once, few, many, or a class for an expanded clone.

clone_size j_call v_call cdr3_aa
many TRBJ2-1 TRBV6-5 ASSYQWARNEQF
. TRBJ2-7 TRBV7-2 ASSHLGTGVEQY
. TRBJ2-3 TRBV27 ASSPWGLAGVWDTQY
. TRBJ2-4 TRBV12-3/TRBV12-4 ASSGHEPAKNIQY
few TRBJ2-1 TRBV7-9 ASSLVLGSSYNEQF
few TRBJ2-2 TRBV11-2 ASSPAGLAGDNGELF
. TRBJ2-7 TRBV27 ASSSGGQGYEQY
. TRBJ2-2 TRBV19 ASSPGAGVSTGELF
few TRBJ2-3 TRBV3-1 ASSQWGAGGTTDTQY
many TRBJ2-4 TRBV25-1 ASSELTNIQY
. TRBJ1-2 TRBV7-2 ASSLETDRGGYT
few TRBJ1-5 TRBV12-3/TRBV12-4 ASSLPPGQPQH
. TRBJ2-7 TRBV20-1 SARDSGGRSSYEQY
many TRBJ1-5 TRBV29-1 SVGQGDQPQH
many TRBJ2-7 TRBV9 ASSADGQQSYEQY
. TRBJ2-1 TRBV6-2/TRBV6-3 ASPPGQGNEQF
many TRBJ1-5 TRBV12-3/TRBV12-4 ASSSDIDQPQH
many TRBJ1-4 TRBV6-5 ASSYSFFAKNEKLF
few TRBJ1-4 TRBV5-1 ASARAGLDNEKLF
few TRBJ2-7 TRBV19 ASSNKQRLEQY
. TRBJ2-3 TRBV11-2 ASSLDPAPGQDTQY
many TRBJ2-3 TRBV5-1 ASSSGLAGQDTQY
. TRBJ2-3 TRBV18 ASSTIPPVNSRDTQY
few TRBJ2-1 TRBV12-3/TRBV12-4 ASRHTGRYEQF
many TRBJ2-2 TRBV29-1 SALPGGNTGELF
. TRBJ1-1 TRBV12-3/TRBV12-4 ASINRGLNTEAF
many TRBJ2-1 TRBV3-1 ASSQVTAGAKEQF
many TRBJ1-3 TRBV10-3 AISETVSSGNTIY
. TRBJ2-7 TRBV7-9 ASSLATSYSYEQY